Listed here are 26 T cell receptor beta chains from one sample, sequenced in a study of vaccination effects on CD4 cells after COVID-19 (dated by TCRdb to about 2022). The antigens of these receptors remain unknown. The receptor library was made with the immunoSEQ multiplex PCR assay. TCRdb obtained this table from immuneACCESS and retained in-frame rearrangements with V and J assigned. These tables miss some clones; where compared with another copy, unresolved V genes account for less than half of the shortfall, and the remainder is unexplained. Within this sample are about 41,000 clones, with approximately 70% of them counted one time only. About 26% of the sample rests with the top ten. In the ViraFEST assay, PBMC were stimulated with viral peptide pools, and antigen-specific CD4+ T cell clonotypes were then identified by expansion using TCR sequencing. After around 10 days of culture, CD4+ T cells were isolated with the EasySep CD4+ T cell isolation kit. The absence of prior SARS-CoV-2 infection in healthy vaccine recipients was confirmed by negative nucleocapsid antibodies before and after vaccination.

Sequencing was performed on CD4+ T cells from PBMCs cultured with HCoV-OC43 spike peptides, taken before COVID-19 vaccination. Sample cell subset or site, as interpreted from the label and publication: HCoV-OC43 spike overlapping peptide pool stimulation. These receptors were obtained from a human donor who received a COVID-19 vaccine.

The CDR3: CASSRGGGDYNEQFF. CDR3 sequence (DNA): TGTGCCAGCTCACGCGGCGGGGGGGACTACAATGAGCAGTTCTTC. The rearrangement joins TRBV18 to TRBJ2-1; 9 bases map to TRBD2. Germline loops: CDR1 KGHSH, CDR2 LQKENI. CDR3 length equals 15 residues. The V gene end was trimmed by 4 bases and the J gene end by 3 bases; junction bases not matched to a gene: 4.

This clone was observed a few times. The CDR3 region has the DNA TGTGCCAGCACTTTCCTCCGGGGTTCCGGAAACACCATATATTTT. It is translated as CASTFLRGSGNTIYF. This chain uses TRBV6-6 with TRBJ1-3; D remains unclear. Trimming took 7 bases from V and 4 from J, leaving 17 bases between them. The CDR3 sequence is 15 residues long. In germline, CDR1 is MNHNY, CDR2 SVGAGI (reference sequence).

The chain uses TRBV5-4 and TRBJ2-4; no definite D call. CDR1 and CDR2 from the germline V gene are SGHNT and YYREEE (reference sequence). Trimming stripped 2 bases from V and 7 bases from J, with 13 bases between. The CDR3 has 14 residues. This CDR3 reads CASSFWRLRNIQYF. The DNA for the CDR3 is TGTGCCAGCAGCTTCTGGCGGCTTAGGAACATTCAGTACTTC.

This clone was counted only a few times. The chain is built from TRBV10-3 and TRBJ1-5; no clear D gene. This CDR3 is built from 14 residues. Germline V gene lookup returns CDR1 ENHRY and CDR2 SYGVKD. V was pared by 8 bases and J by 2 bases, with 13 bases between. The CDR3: CAIGRDVGNQPQHF. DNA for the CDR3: TGTGCCATCGGGAGAGACGTAGGCAATCAGCCCCAGCATTTT.

The CDR3 spells CASSQDWNPGQGRETQYF. The CDR3, as DNA: TGCGCCAGCAGCCAAGATTGGAATCCGGGACAGGGTCGAGAGACCCAGTACTTC. The chain joins TRBV4-1 to TRBJ2-5; 9 nucleotides match TRBD1. This CDR3 has 18 residues. V gave up 0 bases and J gave up 4 bases; unmatched junction bases: 12. Germline V gives CDR1 MGHRA, CDR2 YSYEKL.

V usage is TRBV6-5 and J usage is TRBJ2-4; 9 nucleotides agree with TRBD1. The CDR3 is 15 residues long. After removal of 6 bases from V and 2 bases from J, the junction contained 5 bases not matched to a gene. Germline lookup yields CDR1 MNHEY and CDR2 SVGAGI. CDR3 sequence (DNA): TGTGCCAGCAGACAGACAGGGGGGACCAAAAACATTCAGTACTTC. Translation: CASRQTGGTKNIQYF.

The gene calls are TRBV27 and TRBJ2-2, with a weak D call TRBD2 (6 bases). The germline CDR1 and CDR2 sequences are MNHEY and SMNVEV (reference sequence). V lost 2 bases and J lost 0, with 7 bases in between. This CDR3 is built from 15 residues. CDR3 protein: CASSLRGTNTGELFF. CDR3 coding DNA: TGTGCCAGCAGTTTACGGGGGACGAACACCGGGGAGCTGTTTTTT.

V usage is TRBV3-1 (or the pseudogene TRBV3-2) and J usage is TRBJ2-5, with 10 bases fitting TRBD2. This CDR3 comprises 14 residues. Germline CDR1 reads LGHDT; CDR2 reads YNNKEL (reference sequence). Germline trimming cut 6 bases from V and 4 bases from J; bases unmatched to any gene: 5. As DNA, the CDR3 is TGTGCCAGCAGGGCGCTAGCGGGGGTAGAGACCCAGTACTTC. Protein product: CASRALAGVETQYF.

The CDR3 DNA sequence: TGTGCCAGCTCACCGGGGGGCTCGGGACAGCCCCAGCATTTT. Protein: CASSPGGSGQPQHF. The chain is built from TRBV18 and TRBJ1-5; maybe TRBD1 (6 bases). V lost 3 bases and J lost 7, with 13 bases in between. This CDR3 is 14 amino acids long. Germline lookup yields CDR1 KGHSH and CDR2 LQKENI.

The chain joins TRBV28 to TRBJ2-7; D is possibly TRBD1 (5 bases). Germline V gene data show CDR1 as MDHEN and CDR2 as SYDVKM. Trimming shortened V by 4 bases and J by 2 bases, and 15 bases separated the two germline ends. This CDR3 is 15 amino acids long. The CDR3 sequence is CASSSRYRLAYEQYF. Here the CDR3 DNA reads TGTGCCAGCAGTTCCCGCTACAGGTTAGCCTACGAGCAGTACTTC.

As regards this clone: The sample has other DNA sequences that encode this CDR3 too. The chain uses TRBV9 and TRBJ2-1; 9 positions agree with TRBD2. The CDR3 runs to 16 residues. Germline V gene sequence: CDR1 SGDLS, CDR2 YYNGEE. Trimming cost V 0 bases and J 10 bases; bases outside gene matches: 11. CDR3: CASSVEWVAGAKEQFF. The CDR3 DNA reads TGTGCCAGCAGCGTAGAGTGGGTAGCGGGGGCTAAAGAGCAGTTCTTC. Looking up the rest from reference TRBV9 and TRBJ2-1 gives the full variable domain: DSGVTQTPKHLITATGQRVTLRCSPRSGDLSVYWYQQSLDQGLQFLIQYYNGEERAKGNILERFSAQQFPDLHSELNLSSLELGDSALYFCASSVEWVAGAKEQFFGPGTRLTVL.

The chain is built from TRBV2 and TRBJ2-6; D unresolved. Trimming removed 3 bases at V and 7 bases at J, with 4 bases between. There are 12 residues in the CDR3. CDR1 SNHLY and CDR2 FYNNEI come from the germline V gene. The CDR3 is CASSDVANVLTF. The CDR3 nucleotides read TGTGCCAGCAGTGATGTAGCCAACGTCCTGACTTTC.

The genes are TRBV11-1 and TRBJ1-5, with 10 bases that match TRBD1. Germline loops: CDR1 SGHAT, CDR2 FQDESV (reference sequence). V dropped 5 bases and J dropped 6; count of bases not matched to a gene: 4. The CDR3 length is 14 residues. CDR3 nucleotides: TGTGCCAGCAGCCCGGACAGGGGGATTCAGCCCCAGCATTTT. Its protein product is CASSPDRGIQPQHF.

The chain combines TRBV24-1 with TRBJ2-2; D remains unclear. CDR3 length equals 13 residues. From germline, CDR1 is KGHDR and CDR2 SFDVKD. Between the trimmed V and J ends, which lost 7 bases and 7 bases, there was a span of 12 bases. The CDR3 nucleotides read TGTGCCACCAGCCGCAGTGGTTTCGGGGAGCTGTTTTTT. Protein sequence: CATSRSGFGELFF.

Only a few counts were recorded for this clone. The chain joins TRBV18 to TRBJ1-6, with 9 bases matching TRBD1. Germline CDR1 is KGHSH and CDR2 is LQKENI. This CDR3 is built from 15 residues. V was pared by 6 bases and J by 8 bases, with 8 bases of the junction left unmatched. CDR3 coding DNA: TGTGCCAGCTCCCCCCCTAGGACAGGGGATTCACCCCTCCACTTT. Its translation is CASSPPRTGDSPLHF.

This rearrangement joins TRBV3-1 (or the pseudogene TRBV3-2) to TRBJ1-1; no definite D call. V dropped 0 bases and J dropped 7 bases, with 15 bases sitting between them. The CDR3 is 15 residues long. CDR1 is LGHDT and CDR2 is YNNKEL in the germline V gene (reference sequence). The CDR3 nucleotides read TGTGCCAGCAGCCAAGAACTCCGGGGAGCGGATGAAGCTTTCTTT. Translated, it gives CASSQELRGADEAFF.

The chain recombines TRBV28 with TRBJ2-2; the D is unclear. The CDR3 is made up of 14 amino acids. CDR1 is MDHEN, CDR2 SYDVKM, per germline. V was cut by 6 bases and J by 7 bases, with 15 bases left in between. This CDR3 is CASRSPLRRGELFF. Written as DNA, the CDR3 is TGTGCCAGCAGGTCTCCTCTGAGGCGCGGGGAGCTGTTTTTT.

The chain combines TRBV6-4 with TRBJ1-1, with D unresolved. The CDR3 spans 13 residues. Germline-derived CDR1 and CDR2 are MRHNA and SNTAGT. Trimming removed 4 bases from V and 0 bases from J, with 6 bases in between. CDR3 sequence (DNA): TGTGCCAGCAGTGTTGTGATGAACACTGAAGCTTTCTTT. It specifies CASSVVMNTEAFF.

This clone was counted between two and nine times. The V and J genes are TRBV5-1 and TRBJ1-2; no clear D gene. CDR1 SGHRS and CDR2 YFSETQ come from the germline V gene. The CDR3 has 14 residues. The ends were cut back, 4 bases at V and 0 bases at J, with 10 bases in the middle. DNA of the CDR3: TGCGCCAGCAGCCTTTCGGGAGCTAACTATGGCTACACCTTC. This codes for CASSLSGANYGYTF.

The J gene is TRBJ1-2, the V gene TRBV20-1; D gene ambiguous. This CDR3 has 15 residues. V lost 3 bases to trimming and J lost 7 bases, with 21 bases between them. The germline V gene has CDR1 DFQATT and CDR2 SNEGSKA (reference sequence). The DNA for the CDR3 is TGCAGTGCTAGTGAATTTGGGCTCGGGTTATCTGGCTACACCTTC. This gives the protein CSASEFGLGLSGYTF.

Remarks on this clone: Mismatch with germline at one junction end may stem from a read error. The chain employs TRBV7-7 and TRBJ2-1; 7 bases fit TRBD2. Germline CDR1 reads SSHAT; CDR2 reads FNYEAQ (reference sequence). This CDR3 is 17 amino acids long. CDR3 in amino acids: CASSLGLGVDSYNEQFF. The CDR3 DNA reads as TGTGCTAGCAGCTTAGGACTAGGGGTGGACTCCTACAATGAGCAGTTCTTC.

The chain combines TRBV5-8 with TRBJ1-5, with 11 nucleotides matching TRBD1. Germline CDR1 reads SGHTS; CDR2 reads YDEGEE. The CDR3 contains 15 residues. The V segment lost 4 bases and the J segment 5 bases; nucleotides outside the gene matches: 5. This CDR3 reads CASSPGQGAHQPQHF. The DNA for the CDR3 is TGTGCCAGCAGCCCCGGACAGGGGGCTCATCAGCCCCAGCATTTT.

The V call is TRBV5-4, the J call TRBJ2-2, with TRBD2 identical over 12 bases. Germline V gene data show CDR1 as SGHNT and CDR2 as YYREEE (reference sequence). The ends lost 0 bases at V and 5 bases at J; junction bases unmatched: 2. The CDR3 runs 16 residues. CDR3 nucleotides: TGTGCCAGCAGCTTGGCCGGGACTAGCGGGACCGGGGAGCTGTTTTTT. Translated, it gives CASSLAGTSGTGELFF.

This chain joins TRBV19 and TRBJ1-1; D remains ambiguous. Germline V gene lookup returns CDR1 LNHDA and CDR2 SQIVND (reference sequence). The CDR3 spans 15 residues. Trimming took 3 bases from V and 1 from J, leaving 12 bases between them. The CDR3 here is CASSISPTGNTEAFF. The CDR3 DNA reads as TGTGCCAGTAGTATTAGTCCGACGGGGAACACTGAAGCTTTCTTT.

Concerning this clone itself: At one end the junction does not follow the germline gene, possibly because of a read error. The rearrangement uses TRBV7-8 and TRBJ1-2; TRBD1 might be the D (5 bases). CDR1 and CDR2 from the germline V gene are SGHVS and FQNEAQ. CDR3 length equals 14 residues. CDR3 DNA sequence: TGTGCCAGCAGCAGCCAGGGAGCTAAGTATGGCTACACCTTC. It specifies CASSSQGAKYGYTF. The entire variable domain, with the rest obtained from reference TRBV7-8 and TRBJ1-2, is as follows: GAGVSQSPRYKVAKRGQDVALRCDPISGHVSLFWYQQALGQGPEFLTYFQNEAQLDKSGLPSDRFFAERPEGSVSTLKIQRTQQEDSAVYLCASSSQGAKYGYTFGSGTRLTVV.

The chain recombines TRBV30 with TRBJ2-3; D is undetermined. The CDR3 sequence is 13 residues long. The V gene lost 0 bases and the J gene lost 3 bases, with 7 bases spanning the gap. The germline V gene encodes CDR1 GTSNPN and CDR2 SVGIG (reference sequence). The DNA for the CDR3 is TGTGCCTGGAGTGTAAAGGGAACAGATACGCAGTATTTT. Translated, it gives CAWSVKGTDTQYF. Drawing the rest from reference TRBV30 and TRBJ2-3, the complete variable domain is SQTIHQWPATLVQPVGSPLSLECTVEGTSNPNLYWYRQAAGRGLQLLFYSVGIGQISSEVPQNLSASRPQDRQFILSSKKLLLSDSGFYLCAWSVKGTDTQYFGPGTRLTVL.